This entry lists 20 T cell receptor beta chains sequenced from one sample in a study of T cell clonality in common variable immunodeficiency. Sequencing used immunoSEQ multiplex PCR; TCRdb keeps in-frame clones, though not all of them. The profile covers 40,000 to 45,000 clones, none occurring a single time. The sequencing sample was made of peripheral blood mononuclear cells. The receptors shown here come from a person aged 18 to 75 in good health.

This clone was recorded at least ten times. The CDR3 goes on 3 residues after the read ends, and that part is filled in from the germline J gene. The gene calls are TRBV19 and TRBJ2-5; D remains unclear. Germline CDR1 is LNHDA and CDR2 is SQIVND (reference sequence). This CDR3 is 15 amino acids long. V was trimmed by 7 bases and J by 0 bases, leaving 15 bases between them. The DNA read from the CDR3 is TGTGCCAGTACCTTAACATGGTCAGACCAAGAGACC. It encodes CASTLTWSDQET. The CDR3 in its entirety is CASTLTWSDQETQYF.

This clone came up many times. The read ends 3 residues before the CDR3 terminus; that terminus is restored from the germline J gene. The chain employs TRBV29-1 and TRBJ1-1; possibly TRBD1 for D (5 bases). Deletions cut 4 bases from V and 0 bases from J, with 9 bases between. The V gene's germline CDR1 is SQVTM and CDR2 ANQGSEA. The CDR3 runs to 13 residues. Partial CDR3 DNA: TGCAGCGTTGTACAGGTTGTGAACACTGAA. It specifies CSVVQVVNTE. The CDR3, in full, reads CSVVQVVNTEAFF. Combining the CDR3 with reference TRBV29-1 and TRBJ1-1 gives the whole variable domain SAVISQKPSRDICQRGTSLTIQCQVDSQVTMMFWYRQQPGQSLTLIATANQGSEATYESGFVIDKFPISRPNLTFSTLTVSNMSPEDSSIYLCSVVQVVNTEAFFGQGTRLTVV.

On this clone: The observed sequence ends 3 residues before the CDR3 terminus, with the missing tail filled in from the germline J gene. The chain combines TRBV20-1 with TRBJ2-7; TRBD2 is a possible D gene (7 bases). Germline CDR1 and CDR2: DFQATT and SNEGSKA (reference sequence). This CDR3 region has 14 residues. V was trimmed by 2 bases and J by 0 bases, leaving 11 bases between them. The CDR3 DNA, read in part, is TGCAGTGCTAGAAGGGGGGGGGACTCCTACGAG. It translates to CSARRGGDSYE. From start to end, the CDR3 is CSARRGGDSYEQYF.

This clone appeared many times. From the germline J gene comes the end of the CDR3, since the read stops 3 residues before it. V gene TRBV19 combines with J gene TRBJ1-5; possible D gene TRBD1, 6 bases. V lost 9 bases and J 6 bases, leaving 18 bases between the germline ends. Per germline, CDR1 LNHDA and CDR2 SQIVND (reference sequence). The CDR3 spans 14 residues. The CDR3 loop is CARYSGGPSQPQHF. Partial CDR3 DNA: TGTGCCAGATACTCGGGGGGGCCTAGTCAGCCC.

This clone was detected ten times or more. Read sequence stops 3 residues before the CDR3 end, and the germline J gene provides the missing end. The rearrangement joins TRBV7-8 to TRBJ2-6; 9 bases are a match to TRBD1. Looked up from germline, CDR1 is SGHVS and CDR2 is FQNEAQ. The CDR3 has 17 residues. Unmatched junction bases numbered 4, after V lost 3 bases and J lost 1 base. The part of the CDR3 DNA that was read is TGTGCCAGCAGCTTCGGACAGGGGAAATCTGGGGCCAACGTC. Encoded protein: CASSFGQGKSGANV. Given in full, the CDR3 is CASSFGQGKSGANVLTF.

This clone has at least ten counts. The read terminates 3 residues ahead of where the CDR3 ends, so the germline J gene completes it. The genes are TRBV20-1 and TRBJ2-7; D is perhaps TRBD1 (6 bases). Germline CDR1 reads DFQATT; CDR2 reads SNEGSKA (reference sequence). The CDR3 spans 13 residues. V was cut by 6 bases and J by 6 bases, with 18 bases left in between. CDR3 DNA, as far as it was read: TGCAGTGCCCCGGGAACAGGGCTCGGCGAG. This codes for CSAPGTGLGE. The full CDR3 protein is CSAPGTGLGEQYF.

This clone occurred many times. Read coverage stops 3 residues before the CDR3 terminus; the germline J gene supplies the remainder. V and J are TRBV18 and TRBJ1-5; maybe TRBD1 (6 bases). From germline, CDR1 is KGHSH and CDR2 LQKENI. V was cut by 2 bases and J by 4 bases, with 15 bases left in between. The CDR3 totals 16 residues. The DNA read from the CDR3 is TGTGCCAGCTCACCAGGGACACCGACTGCTAATCAGCCC. This gives the protein CASSPGTPTANQP. The complete CDR3 reads CASSPGTPTANQPQHF.

This clone showed up many times. The read gets to within 3 residues of the CDR3 end, and the germline J gene fills in the rest. This chain joins TRBV6-2 or TRBV6-3 and TRBJ1-5, with D uncertain. Trimming removed 0 bases from V and 0 bases from J, with 12 bases in between. Germline V gives CDR1 MNHEY, CDR2 SVGEGT. The CDR3 length is 17 residues. The CDR3 sequence is CASSYSIVRYSNQPQHF. Incomplete CDR3 DNA: TGTGCCAGCAGTTACTCAATCGTCAGGTATAGCAATCAGCCC.

There are many counts of this clone. Read sequence stops 3 residues before the CDR3 end, and the germline J gene provides the missing end. J is TRBJ1-1 and V is TRBV10-3; 12 bases line up with TRBD1. The V gene end was trimmed by 3 bases and the J gene end by 2 bases; junction bases not matched to a gene: 7. CDR3 length equals 17 residues. The germline V gene has CDR1 ENHRY and CDR2 SYGVKD. The CDR3 is CAISEGGQGAGNTEAFF. Partial CDR3 DNA: TGTGCCATCAGTGAAGGGGGACAGGGGGCTGGTAACACTGAA.

This clone was counted at least ten times. The CDR3 goes on 3 residues after the read ends, and that part is filled in from the germline J gene. The rearrangement uses TRBV19 and TRBJ1-4, with D uncertain. This CDR3 contains 18 residues. From germline, CDR1 is LNHDA and CDR2 SQIVND (reference sequence). V was clipped by 5 bases and J by 8 bases, with 27 bases between them. The covered CDR3 bases are TGTGCCAGTAGTTTCACCGCGCTTGACTCTATCGAGAGGGAAAAA. This translates into CASSFTALDSIEREK. In full, the CDR3 reads CASSFTALDSIEREKLFF.

There are many counts of this clone. The read comes to an end 3 residues before the CDR3 does, leaving the germline J gene to fill in the end. The sample has other DNA sequences that encode this CDR3 too. The V and J genes are TRBV29-1 and TRBJ2-7, with 11 bases matching TRBD1. The V gene end was trimmed by 3 bases and the J gene end by 1 base; junction bases not matched to a gene: 8. The CDR3 sequence is 16 residues long. Germline values: CDR1 SQVTM, CDR2 ANQGSEA. The CDR3 sequence: CSVDRPGTGGSYEQYF. CDR3 DNA, as far as it was read: TGCAGCGTTGACCGGCCCGGGACAGGGGGTTCCTACGAG.

The table lists this clone with many counts. The sequenced fragment ends 3 residues before the CDR3 boundary, so the rest is inferred from the germline J gene. The chain couples TRBV20-1 to TRBJ1-6; a possible D gene is TRBD1 (5 bases). The CDR3 runs 12 residues. CDR1 and CDR2 (germline): DFQATT, SNEGSKA (reference sequence). Trimming removed 7 bases from V and 10 bases from J, with 14 bases in between. This chain's CDR3 is CSVRTPASPLHF. Incomplete CDR3 DNA: TGCAGTGTCCGGACACCCGCATCACCC.

In its sample, this clone was seen many times. The DNA ends 3 residues before the CDR3 does, and the rest of the CDR3 is filled in from the germline J gene. The genes are TRBV6-2 or TRBV6-3 and TRBJ2-2; D is uncertain. Germline V gene lookup returns CDR1 MNHEY and CDR2 SVGEGT. Trimming stripped 0 bases from V and 9 bases from J, with 5 bases between. This CDR3 has 12 amino acids. CDR3: CASSYSDRELFF. The CDR3 DNA, read in part, is TGTGCCAGCAGTTACTCCGACAGGGAG.

This clone has a count of ten or more. The observed sequence ends 3 residues before the CDR3 terminus, with the missing tail filled in from the germline J gene. This chain links TRBV12-3 or TRBV12-4 with TRBJ1-5, with 9 bases identical to TRBD1. The CDR3 spans 15 residues. V trimming: 5 bases; J trimming: 4 bases; junction bases outside the gene matches: 6. The DNA read from the CDR3 is TGTGCCAGCAGTCCGTCCGGGACAGGGAATCAGCCC. This sequence encodes CASSPSGTGNQP. The full CDR3 sequence reads CASSPSGTGNQPQHF.

In its sample, this clone was seen a few times. The read ends 3 residues early relative to the CDR3; the germline J gene fills the gap. The V and J genes are TRBV18 and TRBJ1-1; D is ambiguous. Germline assignment: CDR1 KGHSH and CDR2 LQKENI. Deletions cut 2 bases from V and 5 bases from J, with 15 bases between. There are 15 residues in the CDR3. The CDR3: CASSPVEGTQTEAFF. The DNA read from the CDR3 is TGTGCCAGCTCACCAGTGGAGGGCACGCAGACTGAA.

In this sample, this clone turned up many times. The CDR3 is cut off 3 residues early in the read; its end comes from the germline J gene. The J gene is TRBJ1-2, the V gene TRBV12-3 or TRBV12-4, with 9 bases lining up with TRBD1. The CDR3 is 13 amino acids. The sequenced part of the CDR3 DNA is TGTGCCAGCAGCAACAGGGGGCTGAAAGGC. Translated, it gives CASSNRGLKG. The full CDR3 sequence reads CASSNRGLKGYTF.

This clone was seen at least ten times. The CDR3 end falls 3 residues outside the read, so it is completed with the germline J gene. The chain has TRBV20-1 and TRBJ2-7, with D perhaps matching TRBD1 (6 bases). From germline, CDR1 is DFQATT and CDR2 SNEGSKA (reference sequence). Trimming removed 7 bases at V and 3 bases at J, with 16 bases between. The CDR3 extends over 13 amino acids. The part of the CDR3 DNA that was read is TGCAGTGTCGCAACAGGGAGCGACTACGAG. This gives the protein CSVATGSDYE. The whole CDR3 protein reads CSVATGSDYEQYF.

This clone was counted at least ten times. The read stops 3 residues short of the end of the CDR3; the missing end is completed from the germline J gene. The genes are TRBV5-1 and TRBJ1-1, with 7 bases that match TRBD1. Germline lookup yields CDR1 SGHRS and CDR2 YFSETQ. The CDR3 extends over 11 amino acids. The covered CDR3 bases are TGCGCCAGCAGCTTGGAGGGGGCG. Translated, it gives CASSLEGA. The full-length CDR3 reads as CASSLEGAAFF.

This clone was detected ten times or more. The read ends 3 residues before the CDR3 terminus; that terminus is restored from the germline J gene. The rearrangement uses TRBV20-1 and TRBJ1-2; TRBD1 might be the D (5 bases). The CDR3 is made up of 12 amino acids. Germline CDR1 is DFQATT and CDR2 is SNEGSKA (reference sequence). V dropped 3 bases and J dropped 5 bases, with 10 bases sitting between them. CDR3 DNA (partial): TGCAGTGCTAGCCTGGACACATATGGC. The encoded protein is CSASLDTYG. The full-length CDR3 reads as CSASLDTYGYTF.

This clone came up many times. The read gets to within 3 residues of the CDR3 end, and the germline J gene fills in the rest. The chain is built from TRBV20-1 and TRBJ1-4; TRBD1 matches 10 bases. CDR3 length: 14 amino acids. J gave up 7 bases and V 5 bases, and 7 bases lay outside the gene matches. The germline V gene encodes CDR1 DFQATT and CDR2 SNEGSKA (reference sequence). The part of the CDR3 DNA that was read is TGCAGTGCTCCCAGGGACAGGGGCCTTGAAAAA. It specifies CSAPRDRGLEK. The full CDR3 is CSAPRDRGLEKLFF.